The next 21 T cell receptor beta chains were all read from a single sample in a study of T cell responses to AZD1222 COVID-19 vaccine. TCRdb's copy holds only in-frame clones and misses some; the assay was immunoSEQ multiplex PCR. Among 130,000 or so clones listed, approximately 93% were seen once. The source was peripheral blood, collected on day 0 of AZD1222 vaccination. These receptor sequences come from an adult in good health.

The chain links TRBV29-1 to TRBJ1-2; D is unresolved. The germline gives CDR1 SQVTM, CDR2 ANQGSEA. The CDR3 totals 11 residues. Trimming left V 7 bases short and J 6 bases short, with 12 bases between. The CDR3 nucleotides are TGCAGCGCCTTTGGCAGTGATGGCTACACCTTC. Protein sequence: CSAFGSDGYTF.

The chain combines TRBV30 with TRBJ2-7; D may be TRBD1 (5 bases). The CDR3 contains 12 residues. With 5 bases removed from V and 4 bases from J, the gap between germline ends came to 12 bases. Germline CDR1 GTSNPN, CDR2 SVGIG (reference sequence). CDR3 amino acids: CAWGTGVYEQYF. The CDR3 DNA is TGTGCCTGGGGTACAGGTGTGTACGAGCAGTACTTC.

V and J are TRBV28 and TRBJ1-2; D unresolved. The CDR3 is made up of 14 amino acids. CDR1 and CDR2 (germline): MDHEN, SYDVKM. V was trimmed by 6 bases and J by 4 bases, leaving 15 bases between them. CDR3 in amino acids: CASRPNRTPYGYTF. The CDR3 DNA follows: TGTGCCAGCAGGCCTAACAGAACCCCCTATGGCTACACCTTC.

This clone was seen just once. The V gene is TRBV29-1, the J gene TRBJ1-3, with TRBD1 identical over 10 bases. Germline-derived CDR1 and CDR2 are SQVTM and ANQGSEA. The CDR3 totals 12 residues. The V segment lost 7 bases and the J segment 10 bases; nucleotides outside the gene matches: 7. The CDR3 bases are TGCAGCGCCGGGACAGGGGACGGAACCATATATTTT. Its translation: CSAGTGDGTIYF. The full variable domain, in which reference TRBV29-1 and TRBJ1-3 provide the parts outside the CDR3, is SAVISQKPSRDICQRGTSLTIQCQVDSQVTMMFWYRQQPGQSLTLIATANQGSEATYESGFVIDKFPISRPNLTFSTLTVSNMSPEDSSIYLCSAGTGDGTIYFGEGSWLTVV.

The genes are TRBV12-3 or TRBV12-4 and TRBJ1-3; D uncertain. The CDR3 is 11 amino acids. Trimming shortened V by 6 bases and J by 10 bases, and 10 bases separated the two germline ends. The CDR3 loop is CASSPYKTIYF. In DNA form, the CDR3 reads TGTGCCAGCAGCCCATATAAGACCATATATTTT.

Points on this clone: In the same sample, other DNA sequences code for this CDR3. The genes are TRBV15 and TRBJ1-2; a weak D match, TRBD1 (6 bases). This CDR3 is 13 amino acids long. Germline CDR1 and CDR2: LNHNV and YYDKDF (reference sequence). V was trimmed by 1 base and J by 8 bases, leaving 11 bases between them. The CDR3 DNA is TGTGCCACCAGCAGAGGCACAGGGTACGGCTACACCTTC. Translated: CATSRGTGYGYTF.

The CDR3 protein is CASSRGCGYTF. DNA of the CDR3: TGTGCCAGCAGTAGAGGGTGCGGCTACACCTTC. V gene TRBV5-6 combines with J gene TRBJ1-2; no firm D call. From germline, CDR1 is SGHDT and CDR2 YYEEEE. The ends were cut back, 5 bases at V and 8 bases at J, with 10 bases in the middle. The CDR3 length is 11 residues.

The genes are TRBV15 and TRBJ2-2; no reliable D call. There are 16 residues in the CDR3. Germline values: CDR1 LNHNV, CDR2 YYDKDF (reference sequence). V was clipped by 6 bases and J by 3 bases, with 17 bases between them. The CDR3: CATSRIRSAHTGELFF. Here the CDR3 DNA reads TGTGCCACCAGTAGGATACGGTCCGCTCACACCGGGGAGCTGTTTTTT.

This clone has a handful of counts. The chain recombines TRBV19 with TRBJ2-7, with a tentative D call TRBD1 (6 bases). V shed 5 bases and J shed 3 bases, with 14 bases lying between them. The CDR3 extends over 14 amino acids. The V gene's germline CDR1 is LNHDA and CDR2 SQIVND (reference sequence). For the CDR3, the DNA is TGTGCCAGTAGTCCCCCGGGACACCGCTACGAGCAGTACTTC. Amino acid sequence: CASSPPGHRYEQYF. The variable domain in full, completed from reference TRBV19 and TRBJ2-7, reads DGGITQSPKYLFRKEGQNVTLSCEQNLNHDAMYWYRQDPGQGLRLIYYSQIVNDFQKGDIAEGYSVSREKKESFPLTVTSAQKNPTAFYLCASSPPGHRYEQYFGPGTRLTVT.

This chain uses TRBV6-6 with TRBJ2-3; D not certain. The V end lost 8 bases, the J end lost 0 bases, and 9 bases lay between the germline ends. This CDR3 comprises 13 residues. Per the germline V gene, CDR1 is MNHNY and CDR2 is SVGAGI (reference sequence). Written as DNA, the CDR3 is TGTGCCAGCCGCATTCTTAGCACAGATACGCAGTATTTT. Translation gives CASRILSTDTQYF.

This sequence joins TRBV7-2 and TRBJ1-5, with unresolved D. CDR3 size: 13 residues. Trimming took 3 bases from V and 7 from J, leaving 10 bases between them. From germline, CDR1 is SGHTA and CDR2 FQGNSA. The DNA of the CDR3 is TGTGCCAGCAGCTTGGCGGATTTACAGCCCCAGCATTTT. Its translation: CASSLADLQPQHF. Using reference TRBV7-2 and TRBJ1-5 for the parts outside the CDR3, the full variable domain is GAGVSQSPSNKVTEKGKDVELRCDPISGHTALYWYRQSLGQGLEFLIYFQGNSAPDKSGLPSDRFSAERTGGSVSTLTIQRTQQEDSAVYLCASSLADLQPQHFGDGTRLSIL.

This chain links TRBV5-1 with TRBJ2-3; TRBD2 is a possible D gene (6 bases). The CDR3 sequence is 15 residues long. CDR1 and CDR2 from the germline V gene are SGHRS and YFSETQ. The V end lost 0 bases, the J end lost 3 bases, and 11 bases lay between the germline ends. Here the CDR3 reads CASSLGPSVTDTQYF. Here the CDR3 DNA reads TGCGCCAGCAGCTTGGGTCCTAGCGTAACAGATACGCAGTATTTT.

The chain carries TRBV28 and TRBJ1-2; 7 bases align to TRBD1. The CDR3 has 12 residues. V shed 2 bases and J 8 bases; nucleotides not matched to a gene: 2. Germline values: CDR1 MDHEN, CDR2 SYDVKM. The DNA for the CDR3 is TGTGCCAGCAGTTTAGAGGGACAGGGCTACACCTTC. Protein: CASSLEGQGYTF.

CDR3 DNA sequence: TGTGCCACCAGCACAACCGGGGCCGTCCAGCCCCAGCATTTT. This codes for CATSTTGAVQPQHF. The rearrangement joins TRBV15 to TRBJ1-5; a possible D gene is TRBD1 (5 bases). Germline-derived CDR1 and CDR2 are LNHNV and YYDKDF (reference sequence). The germline V and J ends were trimmed by 4 bases and 7 bases, with 14 bases remaining between them. CDR3 size: 14 residues. The full variable domain, completed using reference TRBV15 and TRBJ1-5, is DAMVIQNPRYQVTQFGKPVTLSCSQTLNHNVMYWYQQKSSQAPKLLFHYYDKDFNNEADTPDNFQSRRPNTSFCFLDIRSPGLGDTAMYLCATSTTGAVQPQHFGDGTRLSIL.

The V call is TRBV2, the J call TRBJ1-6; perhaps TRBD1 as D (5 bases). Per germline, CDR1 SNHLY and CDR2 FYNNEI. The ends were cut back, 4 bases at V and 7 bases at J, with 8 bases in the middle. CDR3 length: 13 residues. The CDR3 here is CASSGQGNSPLHF. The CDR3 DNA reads TGTGCCAGCAGTGGGCAGGGAAATTCACCCCTCCACTTT.

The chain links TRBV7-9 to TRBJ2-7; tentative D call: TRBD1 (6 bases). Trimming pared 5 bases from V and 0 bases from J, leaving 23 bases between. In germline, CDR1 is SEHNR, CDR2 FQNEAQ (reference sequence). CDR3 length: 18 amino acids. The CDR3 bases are TGTGCCAGCAGCCAGAAGTGGGACATTCCCTACCTCTCCTACGAGCAGTACTTC. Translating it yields CASSQKWDIPYLSYEQYF.

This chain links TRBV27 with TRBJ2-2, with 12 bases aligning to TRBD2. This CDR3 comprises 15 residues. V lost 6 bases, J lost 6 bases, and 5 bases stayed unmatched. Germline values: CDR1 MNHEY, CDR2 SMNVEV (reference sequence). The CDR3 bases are TGTGCCAGCAGGAAGACTAGCGGGAGTGCCGGGGAGCTGTTTTTT. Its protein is CASRKTSGSAGELFF.

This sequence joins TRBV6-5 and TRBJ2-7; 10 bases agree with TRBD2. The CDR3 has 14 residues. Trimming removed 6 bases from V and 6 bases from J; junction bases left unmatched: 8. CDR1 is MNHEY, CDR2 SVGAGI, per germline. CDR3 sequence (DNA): TGTGCCAGCAGGTCCATGGGACTAGCGTCCGAGCAGTACTTC. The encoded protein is CASRSMGLASEQYF.

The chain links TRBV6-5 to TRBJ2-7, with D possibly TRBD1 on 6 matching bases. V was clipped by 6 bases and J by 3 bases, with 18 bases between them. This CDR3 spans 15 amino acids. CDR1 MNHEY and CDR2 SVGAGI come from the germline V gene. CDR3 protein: CASRDGTLFNYEQYF. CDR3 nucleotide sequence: TGTGCCAGCAGAGACGGGACACTCTTTAACTACGAGCAGTACTTC.

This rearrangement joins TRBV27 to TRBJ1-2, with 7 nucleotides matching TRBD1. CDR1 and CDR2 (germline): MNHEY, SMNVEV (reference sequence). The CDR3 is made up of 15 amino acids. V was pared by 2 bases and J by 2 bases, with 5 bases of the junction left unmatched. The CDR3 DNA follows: TGTGCCAGCAGTTTAATGAGGGGACAGAACTATGGCTACACCTTC. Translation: CASSLMRGQNYGYTF.

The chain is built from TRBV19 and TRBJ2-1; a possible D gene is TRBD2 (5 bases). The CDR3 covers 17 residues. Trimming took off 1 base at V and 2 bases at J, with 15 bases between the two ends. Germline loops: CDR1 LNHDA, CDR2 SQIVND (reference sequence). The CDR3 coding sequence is TGTGCCAGTAGTATAGTCGTTGGGAGCGGCACCTACAATGAGCAGTTCTTC. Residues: CASSIVVGSGTYNEQFF.